The rows below give T cell receptor beta chains drawn from one sample of a study of PD-1 blockade in classical Hodgkin lymphoma. The assay was immunoSEQ multiplex PCR, and TCRdb's table has in-frame clones only and misses some. Among some 15,000 clones listed, about 86% were seen once. The material was peripheral blood mononuclear cells (PBMCs), obtained before the second cycle of nivolumab. Source of these receptors: a human donor with classical Hodgkin lymphoma. CDR3s include the opening cysteine and the closing phenylalanine or tryptophan. The order of the fields is V gene, CDR3 length, CDR3 protein.

V: TRBV5-5
length: 15
CDR3: CASSLNTGSTTEAFF

V: TRBV6-5
length: 15
CDR3: CASSSELTAYNEQFF

V: TRBV2
length: 14
CDR3: CASSELGRNTEAFF

V: TRBV5-1
length: 16
CDR3: CASSLAGPPNTGELFF

V: TRBV23-1
length: 17
CDR3: CASGHCTTSEYYNEQFF

V: TRBV19
length: 15
CDR3: CASSIGSGGQNEQFF

V: TRBV7-9
length: 13
CDR3: CASSLRGYSPLHF

V: TRBV6-6
length: 15
CDR3: CASRRQGASNQPQHF

V: TRBV27
length: 19
CDR3: CASSLSVMWRGTNTGELFF

V: TRBV28
length: 16
CDR3: CASSSPRERSTDTQYF

V: TRBV7-2
length: 11
CDR3: CASSGVETQYF

V: TRBV6-5
length: 15
CDR3: CASRRDTNSGNTIYF

V: TRBV9
length: 14
CDR3: CASSVGGVTGELFF

V: TRBV9
length: 17
CDR3: CASSEGPGPSSYNEQFF

V: TRBV10-1
length: 15
CDR3: CASQPSGGSTDTQYF

V: TRBV6-5
length: 13
CDR3: CASSTGGDEKLFF

V: TRBV5-1
length: 16
CDR3: CASSLWEPLRDTEAFF

V: TRBV5-4
length: 15
CDR3: CASSLAGSSSYEQYF

V: TRBV6-5
length: 15
CDR3: CASSYLRTGDDEQYF

V: TRBV7-6
length: 18
CDR3: CASSDLLTWKWENTEAFF

V: TRBV19
length: 16
CDR3: CASSIQQGGRVDGYTF

V: TRBV10-1
length: 13
CDR3: CASREGEDTEAFF

V: TRBV5-1
length: 15
CDR3: CASTLGHSNTGELFF

V: TRBV2
length: 13
CDR3: CASRNTHTDTQYF

V: TRBV27
length: 13
CDR3: CASSRGAYYGYTF

V: TRBV6-6
length: 15
CDR3: CASSYAQGNNQPQHF

V: TRBV10-2
length: 15
CDR3: CASSRGEGRWTEAFF

V: TRBV5-1
length: 14
CDR3: CASSLEAMNTEAFF

V: TRBV18
length: 16
CDR3: CASSPEQGMEEQPQHF

V: TRBV4-1
length: 13
CDR3: CASSQVNNQPQHF

V: TRBV2
length: 15
CDR3: CASSYDRIGSGGYTF

V: TRBV4-3
length: 16
CDR3: CASSQDLRTGREKLFF

V: TRBV5-1
length: 19
CDR3: CASSLELGLAGGQQETQYF

V: TRBV6-6
length: 12
CDR3: CASRTGPGELFF

V: TRBV19
length: 14
CDR3: CASTTLQGTSPLHF

V: TRBV6-6
length: 14
CDR3: CASSSSGGRDTQYF

V: TRBV14
length: 15
CDR3: CASSQGWGGGNEQFF

V: TRBV14
length: 19
CDR3: CASSQVPFFVAGSYNEQFF

V: TRBV2
length: 14
CDR3: CASTSTLSYYGYTF

V: TRBV6-6
length: 12
CDR3: CASSYEGTEAFF

V: TRBV10-2
length: 15
CDR3: CASRLAGGGTDTQYF

V: TRBV5-4
length: 15
CDR3: CASSFGREGGEKLFF

V: TRBV27
length: 15
CDR3: CASSLAGLNYNEQFF

V: TRBV10-3
length: 15
CDR3: CAISPGTENTGELFF

V: TRBV2
length: 13
CDR3: CASSEGRSQPQHF

V: TRBV19
length: 15
CDR3: CASRGHRPYNSPLHF

V: TRBV28
length: 14
CDR3: CASSSPGDTTEAFF

V: TRBV12-2
length: 18
CDR3: CASRSILPGPGPYNEQFF

V: TRBV18
length: 16
CDR3: CASSPPSASGGNEQFF

V: TRBV4-3
length: 15
CDR3: CASSQEASGFGEQYF

V: TRBV4-1
length: 16
CDR3: CASRHETGQGVYEQYF

V: TRBV27
length: 15
CDR3: CASSLWTGQAGELFF